The rows below give T cell receptor beta chains drawn from one sample of a study of spatial heterogeneity in lung cancer. MiXCR was run by TCRdb on the 5' RACE reads, yielding one entry per CDR3 protein. Of 40,000 to 55,000 distinct CDR3 sequences listed, 6.5% to 8% are singletons. This sample comprised PBMCs, obtained at surgery. All receptors come from a female donor with early-stage non-small cell lung cancer. CDR3s include the opening cysteine and the closing phenylalanine or tryptophan. Each record gives: J gene, D gene, V gene, clone size, CDR3 DNA, CDR3 protein. The D gene is left open where the match is weak. Not all rows give a size; the values are once, few, many and, for expanded clones, a class.

TRBJ2-1,NA,TRBV7-9,NA,TGTGCCAGCAGCCCTACGTCCCCCGGGTGGAATGAGCAGTTCTTC,CASSPTSPGWNEQFF
TRBJ2-1,TRBD1,TRBV5-8,NA,TGTGCCAGCAGCCCTGGAGACAGGGGGCGCCTTGAGCAGTTCTTC,CASSPGDRGRLEQFF
TRBJ2-5,TRBD1,TRBV6-1,few,TGTGCCAGCAGTGAAGCGCTTCAGACAGGGGGAAGAGAGGAGACCCAGTACTTC,CASSEALQTGGREETQYF
TRBJ2-7,NA,TRBV28,medium-sized,TGTGCCAGCACCCACGACCGTCCCGAGCAGTACTTC,CASTHDRPEQYF
TRBJ1-5,NA,TRBV27,few,TGTGCCAGCAGTTTTAGATCCGGGGGCAATCAGCCCCAGCATTTT,CASSFRSGGNQPQHF
TRBJ2-7,TRBD1,TRBV27,many,TGTGCCAGCAGTTACCGGGACAGGGGCTACGAGCAGTACTTC,CASSYRDRGYEQYF
TRBJ2-3,TRBD2,TRBV12-3/TRBV12-4,few,TGTGCCAGCAGTTTGGGTCGAATAGCGGGGGGGCCAGATACGCAGTATTTT,CASSLGRIAGGPDTQYF
TRBJ2-5,NA,TRBV7-2,many,TGTGCCAGCAGTCTAGCGCCTAGGGGGGAGACCCAGTACTTC,CASSLAPRGETQYF
TRBJ1-1,TRBD1,TRBV20-1,few,TGCAGTGCTAGAGCCCAGGGGGCGAACACTGAAGCTTTCTTT,CSARAQGANTEAFF
TRBJ2-1,TRBD2,TRBV19,few,TGTGCCAGTAGTATGAGACTAGCGGGGGGGACCTACAATGAGCAGTTCTTC,CASSMRLAGGTYNEQFF
TRBJ1-5,NA,TRBV18,NA,TGTGCCAGCTCGCCGGGAGGGCCTGATAGCAATCAGCCCCAGCATTTT,CASSPGGPDSNQPQHF
TRBJ2-5,NA,TRBV18,many,TGTGCCAGCTCACCCGGGCAAGAGACCCAGTACTTC,CASSPGQETQYF
TRBJ1-1,TRBD1,TRBV27,few,TGTGCCAGCAGTCTTAAACCCCCGGGACAGATGAACACTGAAGCTTTCTTT,CASSLKPPGQMNTEAFF
TRBJ2-5,NA,TRBV12-3/TRBV12-4,many,TGTGCCAGCAGTTTTAAAGAGACCCAGTACTTC,CASSFKETQYF
TRBJ2-3,NA,TRBV7-3,many,TGTGCCAGCAGCTTAATCCCAGCTAGTTCAGATACGCAGTATTTT,CASSLIPASSDTQYF
TRBJ2-3,NA,TRBV6-5,many,TGTGCCAGCAGGGGGACTAGCACAGATACGCAGTATTTT,CASRGTSTDTQYF
TRBJ1-1,NA,TRBV6-2/TRBV6-3,few,TGTGCCAGCGGGACCTACTCCGAATCTTTCTTT,CASGTYSESFF
TRBJ2-1,TRBD2,TRBV9,many,TGTGCCAGCAGCGACAGAGCGGGGGCTTACAATGAGCAGTTCTTC,CASSDRAGAYNEQFF
TRBJ1-4,TRBD1,TRBV2,few,TGTGCCAGCAGTGCGACAGGGGCAAATGAAAAACTGTTTTTT,CASSATGANEKLFF
TRBJ2-3,TRBD2,TRBV19,many,TGTGCCAGTAGTGCCCGGCGACTAGCGGGGGGCCCCGATACGCAGTATTTT,CASSARRLAGGPDTQYF
TRBJ1-2,TRBD1,TRBV6-5,few,TGTGCCAGCAGCCGACAGGACAGGGGGAACTATGGCTACACCTTC,CASSRQDRGNYGYTF
TRBJ2-5,NA,TRBV5-6,few,TGTGCCAGCAGCTTGGTACTGCCCCAAGAGACCCAGTACTTC,CASSLVLPQETQYF
TRBJ2-1,NA,TRBV7-9,many,TGTGCCAGCAGAGAGCCGGGACCGAGCTCCTACAATGAGCAGTTCTTC,CASREPGPSSYNEQFF
TRBJ2-2,NA,TRBV11-2,few,TGTGCCAGCAGCCAAACGCATGGGACCGGGGAGCTGTTTTTT,CASSQTHGTGELFF
TRBJ2-1,NA,TRBV24-1,few,TGTGCCACCAGTGGGGGACCGCCCGCCTACAATGAGCAGTTCTTC,CATSGGPPAYNEQFF
TRBJ2-5,NA,TRBV12-3/TRBV12-4,few,TGTGCCAGCAGTGCCGATGAGGGGCAAGAGACCCAGTACTTC,CASSADEGQETQYF
TRBJ2-7,NA,TRBV20-1,many,TGCAGTGCTAGCTTAAGGGGCAGCCAGTACGAGCAGTACTTC,CSASLRGSQYEQYF
TRBJ1-2,NA,TRBV20-1,many,TGCAGTGCCGAGATCGGCGGCCTCCTCAGATTGTATGGCTACACCTTC,CSAEIGGLLRLYGYTF
TRBJ2-3,NA,TRBV4-1,many,TGCGCCAGCAGCCAAGTCGGATTCACAGATACGCAGTATTTT,CASSQVGFTDTQYF
TRBJ2-7,TRBD2,TRBV11-2,NA,TGTGCCAGCAGCTTACAGCGGGGGGGCTACGAGCAGTACTTC,CASSLQRGGYEQYF
TRBJ2-2,TRBD1,TRBV30,NA,TGTGCCCGAGCCGGGACAGGGATCGGCACCGGGGAGCTGTTTTTT,CARAGTGIGTGELFF
TRBJ1-2,NA,TRBV4-2,many,TGTGCCAGCAGCCAAGGGGGACAAGACTATGGCTACACCTTC,CASSQGGQDYGYTF
TRBJ2-2,TRBD1,TRBV6-1,NA,TGTGCCAGCAGTGGACAGGGTAACACCGGGGAGCTGTTTTTT,CASSGQGNTGELFF
TRBJ1-5,NA,TRBV6-2/TRBV6-3,many,TGTGCCAGCAGTACCACAGGGTTGGGCAGCCAGCCCCAGCATTTT,CASSTTGLGSQPQHF
TRBJ1-5,NA,TRBV7-2,NA,TGTGCCAGCAGCATACAGGAGCATAGCAATCAGCCCCAGCATTTT,CASSIQEHSNQPQHF
TRBJ1-4,TRBD1,TRBV27,many,TGTGCCAGCAGCATAGGGACAGCAACAGGAGAAAAACTGTTTTTT,CASSIGTATGEKLFF
TRBJ2-1,TRBD2,TRBV24-1,many,TGTGCCACCAGTGACCCTCGACCTAGCGGGGGATCCAGAGGGAATGAGCAGTTCTTC,CATSDPRPSGGSRGNEQFF
TRBJ2-3,NA,TRBV29-1,NA,TGCAGCGTTGAAGACATCTCCCCGGACACAGATACGCAGTATTTT,CSVEDISPDTDTQYF
TRBJ1-6,NA,TRBV6-2/TRBV6-3,NA,TGTGCCAGCAGTTTGCTGAGTTCACCCCTCCACTTT,CASSLLSSPLHF
TRBJ1-1,TRBD1,TRBV18,many,TGTGCCAGCTCACCCGCTCGTGCAGGGGGCACGGCTGAAGCTTTCTTT,CASSPARAGGTAEAFF
TRBJ1-5,NA,TRBV2,many,TGTGCCAGCAGTGGTCTCGACCGAAATCAGCCCCAGCATTTT,CASSGLDRNQPQHF
TRBJ2-1,NA,TRBV3-1,many,TGTGCCAGCAGCCAGAACCTTGGACAGTCGCCCTTCAACAATGAGCAGTTCTTC,CASSQNLGQSPFNNEQFF
TRBJ1-4,NA,TRBV7-2,many,TGTGCCAGCAGCCCAGGACCGGGGTTAGAAAAACTGTTTTTT,CASSPGPGLEKLFF
TRBJ2-3,NA,TRBV7-3,NA,TGTGCCAGCAGTTCCCCCGGGGCAAGGGCAGATACGCAGTATTTT,CASSSPGARADTQYF
TRBJ2-7,TRBD2,TRBV7-9,many,TGTGCCAGCAGCGCCACCGGGACTAGTCGTTCCTACGAGCAGTACTTC,CASSATGTSRSYEQYF
TRBJ2-4,NA,TRBV12-3/TRBV12-4,few,TGTGCCAGCAGTCCTGTTCAAAACATTCAGTACTTC,CASSPVQNIQYF
TRBJ1-3,NA,TRBV4-3,many,TGCGCCAGCAGCCAGGAATACAGGGAGGCAAACACCATATATTTT,CASSQEYREANTIYF
TRBJ2-3,NA,TRBV7-3,many,TGTGCCAGCAGCTTACTTGGGGGGGCCACAGATACGCAGTATTTT,CASSLLGGATDTQYF
TRBJ1-4,TRBD1,TRBV12-3/TRBV12-4,few,TGTGCCAGCAGTTTGCGAGAGGGGCCAGGGGGCTTTGAAAAACTGTTTTTT,CASSLREGPGGFEKLFF
TRBJ2-4,NA,TRBV23-1,NA,TGCGCCAGCAGTCATCTTGACAACGCCAAAAACATTCAGTACTTC,CASSHLDNAKNIQYF
TRBJ2-7,TRBD1,TRBV23-1,NA,TGCGCCAGCAGTCAACGGACTTGGACAGGGAAGGGCGAGCAGTACTTC,CASSQRTWTGKGEQYF
TRBJ2-1,NA,TRBV28,many,TGTGCCAGCAGTTTCAGCGACAGGAATGAGCAGTTCTTC,CASSFSDRNEQFF